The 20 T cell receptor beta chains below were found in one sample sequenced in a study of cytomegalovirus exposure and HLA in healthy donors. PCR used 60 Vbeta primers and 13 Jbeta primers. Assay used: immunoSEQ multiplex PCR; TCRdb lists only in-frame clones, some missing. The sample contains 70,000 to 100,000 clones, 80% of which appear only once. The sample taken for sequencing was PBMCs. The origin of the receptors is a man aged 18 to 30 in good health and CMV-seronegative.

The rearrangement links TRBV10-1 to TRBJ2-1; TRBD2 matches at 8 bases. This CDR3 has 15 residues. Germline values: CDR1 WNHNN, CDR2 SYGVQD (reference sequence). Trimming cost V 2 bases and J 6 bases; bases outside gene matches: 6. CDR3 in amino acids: CASSERRGGPNEQFF. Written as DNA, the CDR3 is TGCGCCAGCAGTGAGCGACGGGGGGGCCCCAATGAGCAGTTCTTC.

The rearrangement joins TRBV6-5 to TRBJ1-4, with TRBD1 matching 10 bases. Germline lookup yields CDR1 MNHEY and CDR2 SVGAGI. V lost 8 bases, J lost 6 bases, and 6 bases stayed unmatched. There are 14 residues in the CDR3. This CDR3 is CASRPGTGDEKLFF. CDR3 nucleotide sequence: TGTGCCAGCCGCCCCGGGACAGGGGATGAAAAACTGTTTTTT.

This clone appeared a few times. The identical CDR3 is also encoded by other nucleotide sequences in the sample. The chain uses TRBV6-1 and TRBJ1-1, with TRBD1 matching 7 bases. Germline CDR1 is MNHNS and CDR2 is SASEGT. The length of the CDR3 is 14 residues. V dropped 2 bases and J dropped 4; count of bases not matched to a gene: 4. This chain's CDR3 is CASSERAGGTEAFF. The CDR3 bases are TGTGCCAGCAGTGAAAGAGCAGGGGGCACTGAAGCTTTCTTT.

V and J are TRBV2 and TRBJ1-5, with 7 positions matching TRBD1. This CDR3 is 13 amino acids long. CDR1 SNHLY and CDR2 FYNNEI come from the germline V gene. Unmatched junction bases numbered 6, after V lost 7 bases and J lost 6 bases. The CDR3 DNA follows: TGTGCCAGCACAGACAGGGTCGGTCAGCCCCAGCATTTT. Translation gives CASTDRVGQPQHF.

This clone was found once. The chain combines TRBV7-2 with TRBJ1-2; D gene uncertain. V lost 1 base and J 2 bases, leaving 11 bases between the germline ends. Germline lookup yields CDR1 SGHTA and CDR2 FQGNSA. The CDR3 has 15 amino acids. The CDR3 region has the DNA TGTGCCAGCAGCTTAGGACCGACAACAAACTATGGCTACACCTTC. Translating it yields CASSLGPTTNYGYTF.

The DNA for the CDR3 is TGTGCCAGCTCAGATCAGGGAGGCACTGAAGCTTTCTTT. The encoded protein is CASSDQGGTEAFF. J is TRBJ1-1 and V is TRBV18, with a possible D match to TRBD1 (5 bases). Germline CDR1 KGHSH, CDR2 LQKENI. Trimming shortened V by 5 bases and J by 4 bases, and 11 bases separated the two germline ends. CDR3 length: 13 residues.

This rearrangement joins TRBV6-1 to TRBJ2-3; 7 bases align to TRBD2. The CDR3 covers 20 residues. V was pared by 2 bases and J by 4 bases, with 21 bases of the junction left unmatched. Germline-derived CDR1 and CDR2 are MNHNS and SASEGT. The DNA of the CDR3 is TGTGCCAGCAGTGAATACGTGACTCAAAACGGACTAGTAGTCCCAGATACGCAGTATTTT. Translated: CASSEYVTQNGLVVPDTQYF.

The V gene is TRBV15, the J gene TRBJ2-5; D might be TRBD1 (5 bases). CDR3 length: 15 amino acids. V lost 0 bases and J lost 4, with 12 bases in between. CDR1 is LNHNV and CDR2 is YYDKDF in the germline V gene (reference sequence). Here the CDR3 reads CATSREGQGRETQYF. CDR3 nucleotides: TGTGCCACCAGCAGAGAGGGGCAGGGCCGAGAGACCCAGTACTTC.

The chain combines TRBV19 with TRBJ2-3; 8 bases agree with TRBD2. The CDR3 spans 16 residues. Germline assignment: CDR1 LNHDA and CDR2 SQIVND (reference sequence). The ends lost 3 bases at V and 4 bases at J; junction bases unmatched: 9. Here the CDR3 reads CASSISGALRADTQYF. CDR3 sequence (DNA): TGTGCCAGTAGTATTAGCGGGGCCCTTAGGGCAGATACGCAGTATTTT.

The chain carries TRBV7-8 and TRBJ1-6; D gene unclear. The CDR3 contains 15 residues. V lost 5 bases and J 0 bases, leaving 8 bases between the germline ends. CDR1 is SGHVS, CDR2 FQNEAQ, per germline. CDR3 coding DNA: TGTGCCAGCAGCCCCGAGGGCTCCTATAATTCACCCCTCCACTTT. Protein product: CASSPEGSYNSPLHF.

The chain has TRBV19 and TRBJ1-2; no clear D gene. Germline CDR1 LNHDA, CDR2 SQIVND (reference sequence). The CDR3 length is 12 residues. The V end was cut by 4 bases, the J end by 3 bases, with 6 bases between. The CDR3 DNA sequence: TGTGCCAGTAGTAGCGGATACTATGGCTACACCTTC. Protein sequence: CASSSGYYGYTF.

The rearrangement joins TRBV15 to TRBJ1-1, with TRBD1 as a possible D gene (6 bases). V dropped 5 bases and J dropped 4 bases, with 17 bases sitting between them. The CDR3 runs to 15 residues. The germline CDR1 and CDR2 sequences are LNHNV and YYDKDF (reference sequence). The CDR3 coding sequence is TGTGCCACCAGCGCGTGGGGGGGGGCCGGCACTGAAGCTTTCTTT. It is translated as CATSAWGGAGTEAFF. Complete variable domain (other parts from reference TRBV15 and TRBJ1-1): DAMVIQNPRYQVTQFGKPVTLSCSQTLNHNVMYWYQQKSSQAPKLLFHYYDKDFNNEADTPDNFQSRRPNTSFCFLDIRSPGLGDTAMYLCATSAWGGAGTEAFFGQGTRLTVV.

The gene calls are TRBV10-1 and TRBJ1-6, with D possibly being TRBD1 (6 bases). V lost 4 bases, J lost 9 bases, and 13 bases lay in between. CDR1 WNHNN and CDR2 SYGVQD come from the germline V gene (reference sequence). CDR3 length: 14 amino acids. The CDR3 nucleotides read TGCGCCAGCAGTGCTGGGGGAGGGGGTTCACCCCTCCACTTT. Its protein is CASSAGGGGSPLHF.

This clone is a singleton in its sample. The CDR3 loop is CAWGAQGYEQYF. The CDR3 region has the DNA TGTGCCTGGGGTGCCCAGGGCTACGAGCAGTACTTC. This chain links TRBV30 with TRBJ2-7; TRBD1 is a possible D gene (5 bases). The CDR3 length is 12 residues. CDR1 and CDR2 from the germline V gene are GTSNPN and SVGIG (reference sequence). V was clipped by 5 bases and J by 3 bases, with 11 bases between them. Combining the CDR3 with reference TRBV30 and TRBJ2-7 gives the whole variable domain SQTIHQWPATLVQPVGSPLSLECTVEGTSNPNLYWYRQAAGRGLQLLFYSVGIGQISSEVPQNLSASRPQDRQFILSSKKLLLSDSGFYLCAWGAQGYEQYFGPGTRLTVT.

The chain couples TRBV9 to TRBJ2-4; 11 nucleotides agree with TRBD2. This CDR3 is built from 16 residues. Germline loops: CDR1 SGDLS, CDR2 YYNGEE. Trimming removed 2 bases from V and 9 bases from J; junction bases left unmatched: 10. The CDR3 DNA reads TGTGCCAGCAGCGTGAGTACTAGCGGGGGAAACGGCATTCAGTACTTC. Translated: CASSVSTSGGNGIQYF.

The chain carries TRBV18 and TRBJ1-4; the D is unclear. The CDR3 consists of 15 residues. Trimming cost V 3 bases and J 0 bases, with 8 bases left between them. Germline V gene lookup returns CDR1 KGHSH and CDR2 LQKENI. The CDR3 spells CASSPRESTNEKLFF. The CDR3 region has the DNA TGTGCCAGCTCACCGCGGGAGTCAACTAATGAAAAACTGTTTTTT.

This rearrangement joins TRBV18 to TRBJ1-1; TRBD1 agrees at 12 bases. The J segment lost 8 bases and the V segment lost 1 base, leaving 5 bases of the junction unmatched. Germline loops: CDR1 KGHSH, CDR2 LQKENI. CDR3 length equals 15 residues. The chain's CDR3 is CASSPQGQGAEEAFF. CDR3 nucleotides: TGTGCCAGCTCACCACAGGGACAGGGGGCGGAAGAAGCTTTCTTT.

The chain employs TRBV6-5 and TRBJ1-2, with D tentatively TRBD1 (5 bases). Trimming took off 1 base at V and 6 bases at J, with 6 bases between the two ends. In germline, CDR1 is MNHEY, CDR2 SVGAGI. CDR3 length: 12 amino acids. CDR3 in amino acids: CASSYWGDGYTF. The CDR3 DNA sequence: TGTGCCAGCAGTTACTGGGGGGATGGCTACACCTTC.

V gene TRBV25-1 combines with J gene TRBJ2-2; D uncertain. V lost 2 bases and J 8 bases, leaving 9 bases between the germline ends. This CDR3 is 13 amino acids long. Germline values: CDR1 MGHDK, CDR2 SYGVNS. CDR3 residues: CASSERSSGELFF. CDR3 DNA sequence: TGTGCCAGCAGTGAACGCAGTTCTGGGGAGCTGTTTTTT.

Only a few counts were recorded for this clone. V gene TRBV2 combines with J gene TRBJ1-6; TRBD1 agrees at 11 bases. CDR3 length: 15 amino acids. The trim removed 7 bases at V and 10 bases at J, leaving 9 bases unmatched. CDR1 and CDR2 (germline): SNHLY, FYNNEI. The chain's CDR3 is CASTPRDRGDSPLHF. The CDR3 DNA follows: TGTGCCAGCACCCCCCGGGACAGGGGGGACTCACCCCTCCACTTT.